The rows below give T cell receptor beta chains drawn from one sample of a study of blood T cell repertoires in COVID-19. TCRdb's copy holds only in-frame clones and misses some; the assay was immunoSEQ multiplex PCR. This table has around 100,000 clones, about 85% appearing once. Sample: peripheral blood. The receptors derive from a man aged 35 to 55 with acute or convalescent COVID-19. CDR3s include the opening cysteine and the closing phenylalanine or tryptophan. The order of the fields is CDR3 protein, J gene, V gene.

CDR3aa: CASSQVSGGWSGANVLTF
j_gene: TRBJ2-6
v_gene: TRBV4-1

CDR3aa: CASTPVGGSTDTQYF
j_gene: TRBJ2-3
v_gene: TRBV6-2/TRBV6-3

CDR3aa: CASSLDSYGYTF
j_gene: TRBJ1-2
v_gene: TRBV5-1

CDR3aa: CASGFRGLAGGPYQETQYF
j_gene: TRBJ2-5
v_gene: TRBV12-5

CDR3aa: CAISRDRVGEQYF
j_gene: TRBJ2-7
v_gene: TRBV10-3

CDR3aa: CARRLLARGSSYNEQFF
j_gene: TRBJ2-1
v_gene: TRBV19

CDR3aa: CASRGDRESYEQYF
j_gene: TRBJ2-7
v_gene: TRBV5-1

CDR3aa: CASSEKPGGREQYF
j_gene: TRBJ2-7
v_gene: TRBV6-1

CDR3aa: CATSRDRNTEAFF
j_gene: TRBJ1-1
v_gene: TRBV15

CDR3aa: CASSLSSGNTIYF
j_gene: TRBJ1-3
v_gene: TRBV12-3/TRBV12-4

CDR3aa: CASSPGEWVRPNNQPQHF
j_gene: TRBJ1-5
v_gene: TRBV25-1

CDR3aa: CASSGGEGDTQYF
j_gene: TRBJ2-3
v_gene: TRBV6-5

CDR3aa: CASSLLENEKLFF
j_gene: TRBJ1-4
v_gene: TRBV3-1/TRBV3-2

CDR3aa: CAWRGGLAGDEQFF
j_gene: TRBJ2-1
v_gene: TRBV30

CDR3aa: CASSPQGSNQPQHF
j_gene: TRBJ1-5
v_gene: TRBV19

CDR3aa: CASSLTPGRGFWGYTF
j_gene: TRBJ1-2
v_gene: TRBV7-2

CDR3aa: CATGQGGNTIYF
j_gene: TRBJ1-3
v_gene: TRBV2

CDR3aa: CASRETISSYNEQFF
j_gene: TRBJ2-1
v_gene: TRBV5-1

CDR3aa: CASSEISSGANVLTF
j_gene: TRBJ2-6
v_gene: TRBV6-1

CDR3aa: CASSYSSGHEQYF
j_gene: TRBJ2-7
v_gene: TRBV6-5

CDR3aa: CASSLRLAQSTDTQYF
j_gene: TRBJ2-3
v_gene: TRBV7-2

CDR3aa: CASSLGGGATGELFF
j_gene: TRBJ2-2
v_gene: TRBV7-9

CDR3aa: CASSPPGQPYNEQFF
j_gene: TRBJ2-1
v_gene: TRBV18

CDR3aa: CASSESSSDDIQYF
j_gene: TRBJ2-4
v_gene: TRBV10-1

CDR3aa: CASSYSSGGGEQFF
j_gene: TRBJ2-1
v_gene: TRBV6-5

CDR3aa: CASSTYSRGGPYEQYF
j_gene: TRBJ2-7
v_gene: TRBV7-2

CDR3aa: CASSASLGRGYEQYF
j_gene: TRBJ2-7
v_gene: TRBV9

CDR3aa: CASSQDRSTLNIQYF
j_gene: TRBJ2-4
v_gene: TRBV5-1

CDR3aa: CASHAPQLTEWAGGRSNQPQHF
j_gene: TRBJ1-5
v_gene: TRBV27

CDR3aa: CASSQGLAGIYEQYF
j_gene: TRBJ2-7
v_gene: TRBV3-1/TRBV3-2

CDR3aa: CASSLAIWASGRAYEQYF
j_gene: TRBJ2-7
v_gene: TRBV7-2

CDR3aa: CASSARAGGYGYTF
j_gene: TRBJ1-2
v_gene: TRBV25-1

CDR3aa: CASSPQGVETQYF
j_gene: TRBJ2-5
v_gene: TRBV2

CDR3aa: CARYRAVSNQPQHF
j_gene: TRBJ1-5
v_gene: TRBV9

CDR3aa: CSVGQSNTGELFF
j_gene: TRBJ2-2
v_gene: TRBV29-1

CDR3aa: CASSVADSLSSLHF
j_gene: TRBJ1-6
v_gene: TRBV9

CDR3aa: CASSPEGTGTEAFF
j_gene: TRBJ1-1
v_gene: TRBV9

CDR3aa: CASSPLRIERGVGETQYF
j_gene: TRBJ2-5
v_gene: TRBV18

CDR3aa: CSAIHHETQYF
j_gene: TRBJ2-5
v_gene: TRBV20-1

CDR3aa: CASSLGSGMANEKLFF
j_gene: TRBJ1-4
v_gene: TRBV5-1

CDR3aa: CASSRGPYYMTIRGPQHF
j_gene: TRBJ1-5
v_gene: TRBV6-6

CDR3aa: CASRLGVAGEDTQYF
j_gene: TRBJ2-3
v_gene: TRBV12-2

CDR3aa: CASRPFPTEYQETQYF
j_gene: TRBJ2-5
v_gene: TRBV5-5

CDR3aa: CASSLTHQETQYF
j_gene: TRBJ2-5
v_gene: TRBV5-5

CDR3aa: CASSLGLAGGETQYF
j_gene: TRBJ2-5
v_gene: TRBV7-2

CDR3aa: CASSRDRGNEKLFF
j_gene: TRBJ1-4
v_gene: TRBV18

CDR3aa: CASSSRGIYGYTF
j_gene: TRBJ1-2
v_gene: TRBV5-6

CDR3aa: CASGRGRSTDTQYF
j_gene: TRBJ2-3
v_gene: TRBV6-5

CDR3aa: CASSSSSGANTGELFF
j_gene: TRBJ2-2
v_gene: TRBV5-1

CDR3aa: CASSVGGGRVDTQYF
j_gene: TRBJ2-3
v_gene: TRBV10-2

CDR3aa: CASTGVEAFF
j_gene: TRBJ1-1
v_gene: TRBV25-1

CDR3aa: CASSSIARETQYF
j_gene: TRBJ2-5
v_gene: TRBV12-3/TRBV12-4